This TCR beta chain comes out of a study of synovial regulatory T cells in juvenile arthritis. TCRdb keeps only in-frame clones here, not all; method: immunoSEQ multiplex PCR. The table gives about 10,000 clones; the top ten clones make up 0.85% to 1% of it. Study observations and caveats: Largely private between patients, iaTreg TCR repertoires showed partial overlap with synovial Teff and blood CPL repertoires.

Frequency places this clone as medium-sized (0.01 to 0.1%). Its matching antigen is unknown. Per the germline V gene, CDR1 is MNHEY and CDR2 is SVGAGI. The CDR3 is made up of 13 amino acids. No coding sequence is recorded. Sequenced input: Treg cells from blood. Subset described: remaining (HLA-DR-negative) circulating blood Treg cells. The chain carries TRBV6-5 and TRBJ2-7; TCRdb reports TRBD2, a call that lacks DNA to check it against. This receptor was obtained from a donor aged 2-29 years with juvenile idiopathic arthritis. The CDR3 is CASSDLSSYEQYF.